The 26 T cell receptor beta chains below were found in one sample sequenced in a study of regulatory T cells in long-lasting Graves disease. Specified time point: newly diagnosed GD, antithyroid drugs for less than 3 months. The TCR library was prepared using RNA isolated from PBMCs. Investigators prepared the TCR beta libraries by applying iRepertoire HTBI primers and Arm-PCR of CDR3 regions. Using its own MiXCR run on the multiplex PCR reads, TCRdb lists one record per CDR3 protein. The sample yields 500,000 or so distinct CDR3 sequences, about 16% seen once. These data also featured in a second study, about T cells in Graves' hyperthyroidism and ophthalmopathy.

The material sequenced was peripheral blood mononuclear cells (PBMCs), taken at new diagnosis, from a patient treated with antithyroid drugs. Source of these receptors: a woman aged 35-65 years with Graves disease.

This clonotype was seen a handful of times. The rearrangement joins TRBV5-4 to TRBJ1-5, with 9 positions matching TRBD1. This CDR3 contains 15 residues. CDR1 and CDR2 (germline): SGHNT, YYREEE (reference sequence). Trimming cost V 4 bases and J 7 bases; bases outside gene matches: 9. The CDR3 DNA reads TGTGCCAGCAGCGCCGGGACAGGGATGGGACAGCCCCAGCATTTT. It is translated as CASSAGTGMGQPQHF.

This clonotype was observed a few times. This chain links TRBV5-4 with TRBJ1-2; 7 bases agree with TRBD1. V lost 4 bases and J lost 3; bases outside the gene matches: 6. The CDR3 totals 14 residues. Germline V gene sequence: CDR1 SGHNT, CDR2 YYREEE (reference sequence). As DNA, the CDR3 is TGTGCCAGCAGCGACCAGGGGGAGGACTATGGCTACACCTTC. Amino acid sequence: CASSDQGEDYGYTF.

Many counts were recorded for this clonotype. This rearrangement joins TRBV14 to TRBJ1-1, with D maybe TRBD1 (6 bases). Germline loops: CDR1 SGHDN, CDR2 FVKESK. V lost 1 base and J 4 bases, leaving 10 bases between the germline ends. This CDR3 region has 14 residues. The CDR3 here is CASSQVRGRTEAFF. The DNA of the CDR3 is TGTGCCAGCAGCCAAGTCCGGGGGCGCACTGAAGCTTTCTTT.

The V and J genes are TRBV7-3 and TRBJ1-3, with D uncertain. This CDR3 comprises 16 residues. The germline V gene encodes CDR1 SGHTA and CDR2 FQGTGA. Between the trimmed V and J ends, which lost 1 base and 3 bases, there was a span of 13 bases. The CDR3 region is CASSLNAPGGGNTIYF. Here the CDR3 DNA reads TGTGCCAGCAGCTTAAATGCCCCGGGCGGTGGAAACACCATATATTTT.

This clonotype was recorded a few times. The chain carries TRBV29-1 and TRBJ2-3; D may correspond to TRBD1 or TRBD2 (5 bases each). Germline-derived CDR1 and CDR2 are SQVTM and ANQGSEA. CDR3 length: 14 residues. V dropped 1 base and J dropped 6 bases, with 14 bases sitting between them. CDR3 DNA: TGCAGCGTTGAAGGTGGCAGGGAGTACGATACGCAGTATTTT. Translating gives CSVEGGREYDTQYF.

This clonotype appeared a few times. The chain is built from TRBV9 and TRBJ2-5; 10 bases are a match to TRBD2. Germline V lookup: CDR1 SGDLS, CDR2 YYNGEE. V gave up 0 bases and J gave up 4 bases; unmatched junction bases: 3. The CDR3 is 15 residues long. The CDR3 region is CASSVVSGGIETQYF. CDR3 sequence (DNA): TGTGCCAGCAGCGTAGTTAGCGGGGGGATAGAGACCCAGTACTTC. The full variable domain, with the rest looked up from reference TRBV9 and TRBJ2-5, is DSGVTQTPKHLITATGQRVTLRCSPRSGDLSVYWYQQSLDQGLQFLIQYYNGEERAKGNILERFSAQQFPDLHSELNLSSLELGDSALYFCASSVVSGGIETQYFGPGTRLLVL.

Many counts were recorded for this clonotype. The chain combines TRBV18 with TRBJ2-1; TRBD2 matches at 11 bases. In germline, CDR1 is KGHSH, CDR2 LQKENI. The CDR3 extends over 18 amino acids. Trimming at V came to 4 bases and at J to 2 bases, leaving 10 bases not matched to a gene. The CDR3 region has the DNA TGTGCCAGCTCACTCTCCTCGACTAGCGGGGACCCCTACAATGAGCAGTTCTTC. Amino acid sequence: CASSLSSTSGDPYNEQFF.

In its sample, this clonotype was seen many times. The CDR3 protein is CSASWDRGYGYTF. CDR3 nucleotides: TGCAGTGCTAGTTGGGACAGGGGCTATGGCTACACCTTC. The rearrangement joins TRBV20-1 to TRBJ1-2, with 10 positions matching TRBD1. Germline CDR1 DFQATT, CDR2 SNEGSKA (reference sequence). V lost 3 bases, J lost 4 bases, and 2 bases stayed unmatched. This CDR3 comprises 13 residues.

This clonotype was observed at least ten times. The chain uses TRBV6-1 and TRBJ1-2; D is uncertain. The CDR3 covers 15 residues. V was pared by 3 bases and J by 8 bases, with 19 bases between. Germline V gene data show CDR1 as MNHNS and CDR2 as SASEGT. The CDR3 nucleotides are TGTGCCAGCAGTGAGTCCCCCTTCCAAACCGGCGGCTACACCTTC. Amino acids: CASSESPFQTGGYTF.

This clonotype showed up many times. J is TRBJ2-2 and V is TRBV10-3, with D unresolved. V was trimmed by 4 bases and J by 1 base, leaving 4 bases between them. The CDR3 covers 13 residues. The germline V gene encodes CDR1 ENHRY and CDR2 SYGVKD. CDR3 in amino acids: CAISVRNTGELFF. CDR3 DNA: TGTGCCATCAGTGTTCGGAACACCGGGGAGCTGTTTTTT.

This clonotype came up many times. Written as DNA, the CDR3 is TGTGCTAGTGGTTTGGTACATGTGAGGACAGGGGGCGGCTACACCTTC. Protein product: CASGLVHVRTGGGYTF. The J gene is TRBJ1-2, the V gene TRBV12-5; TRBD1 aligns across 11 bases. This CDR3 contains 16 residues. With V trimmed by 0 bases and J by 8 bases, 8 bases remained unmatched. Germline lookup yields CDR1 LGHNT and CDR2 FRNRAP.

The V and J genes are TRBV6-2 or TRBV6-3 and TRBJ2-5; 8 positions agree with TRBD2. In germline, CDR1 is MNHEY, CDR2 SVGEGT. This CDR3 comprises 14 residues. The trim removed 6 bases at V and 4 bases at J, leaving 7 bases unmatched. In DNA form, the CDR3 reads TGTGCCAGCAGGATAAGCGGGGGTGGAGAGACCCAGTACTTC. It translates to CASRISGGGETQYF.

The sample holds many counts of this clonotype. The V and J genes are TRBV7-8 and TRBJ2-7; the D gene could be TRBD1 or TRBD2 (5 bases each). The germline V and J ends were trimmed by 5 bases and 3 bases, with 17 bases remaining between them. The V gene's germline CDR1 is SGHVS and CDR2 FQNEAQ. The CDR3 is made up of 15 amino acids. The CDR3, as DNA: TGTGCCAGCAGCACCCTTAAGGGGACGAGCTACGAGCAGTACTTC. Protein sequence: CASSTLKGTSYEQYF.

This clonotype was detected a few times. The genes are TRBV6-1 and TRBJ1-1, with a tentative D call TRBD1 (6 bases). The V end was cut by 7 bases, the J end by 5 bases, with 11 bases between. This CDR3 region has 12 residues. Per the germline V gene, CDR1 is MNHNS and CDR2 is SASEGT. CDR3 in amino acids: CASIGGGTEAFF. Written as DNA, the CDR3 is TGTGCCAGCATCGGGGGCGGGACTGAAGCTTTCTTT.

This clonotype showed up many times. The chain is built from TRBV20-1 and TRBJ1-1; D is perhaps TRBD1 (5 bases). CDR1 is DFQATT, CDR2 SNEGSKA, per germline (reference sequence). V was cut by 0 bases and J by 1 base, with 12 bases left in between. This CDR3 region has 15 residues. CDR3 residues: CSARDKGSGNTEAFF. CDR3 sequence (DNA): TGCAGTGCTAGAGATAAGGGGTCAGGGAACACTGAAGCTTTCTTT.

The CDR3 nucleotides read TGTGCCAGCAGTTTGCGCACAGGGACTCGAGCGAACACCGGGGAGCTGTTTTTT. This gives the protein CASSLRTGTRANTGELFF. This chain links TRBV27 with TRBJ2-2, with D perhaps matching TRBD1 or TRBD2 (6 bases each). Germline CDR1 reads MNHEY; CDR2 reads SMNVEV (reference sequence). Trimming left V 3 bases short and J 0 bases short, with 17 bases between. This CDR3 is built from 18 residues.

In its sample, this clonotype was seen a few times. Here the CDR3 DNA reads TGTGCCAGCAGCGACGGGACCTGGGGGTTGACTGAAGCTTTCTTT. It yields the protein CASSDGTWGLTEAFF. V usage is TRBV5-5 and J usage is TRBJ1-1, with a weak D call TRBD1 (5 bases). Germline lookup yields CDR1 SGHKS and CDR2 YYEKEE (reference sequence). V was pared by 4 bases and J by 5 bases, with 18 bases between. The length of the CDR3 is 15 residues.

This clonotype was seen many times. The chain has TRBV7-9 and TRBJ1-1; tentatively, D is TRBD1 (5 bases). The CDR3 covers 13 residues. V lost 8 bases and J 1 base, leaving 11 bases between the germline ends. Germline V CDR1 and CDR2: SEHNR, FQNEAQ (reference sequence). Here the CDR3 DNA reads TGTGCCAGCCAGACAGCGGGGAACACTGAAGCTTTCTTT. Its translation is CASQTAGNTEAFF.

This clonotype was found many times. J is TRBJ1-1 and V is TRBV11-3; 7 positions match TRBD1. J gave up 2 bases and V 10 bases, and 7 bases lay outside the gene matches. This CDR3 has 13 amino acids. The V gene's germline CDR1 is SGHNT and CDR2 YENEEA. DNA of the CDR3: TGTGCCATCCGGGACAGTCGAAACACTGAAGCTTTCTTT. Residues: CAIRDSRNTEAFF.

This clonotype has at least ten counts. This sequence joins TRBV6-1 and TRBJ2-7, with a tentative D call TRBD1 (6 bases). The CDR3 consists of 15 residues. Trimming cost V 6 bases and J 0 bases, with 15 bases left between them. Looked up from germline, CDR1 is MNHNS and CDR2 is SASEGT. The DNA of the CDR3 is TGTGCCAGCAGCGACTACAGGGAGAGCTCCTACGAGCAGTACTTC. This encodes CASSDYRESSYEQYF.

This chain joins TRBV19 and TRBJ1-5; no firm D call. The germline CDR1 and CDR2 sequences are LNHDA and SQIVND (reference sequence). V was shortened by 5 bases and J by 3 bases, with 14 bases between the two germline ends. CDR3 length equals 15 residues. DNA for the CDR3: TGTGCCAGTAGTCTCGATCACGGGGTCAATCAGCCCCAGCATTTT. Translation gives CASSLDHGVNQPQHF.

The CDR3 DNA reads TGTGCCAGTAGTACATCCTCGGGAGCAACCTACGAGCAGTACTTC. Protein sequence: CASSTSSGATYEQYF. This chain uses TRBV19 with TRBJ2-7; D possibly corresponds to TRBD2 (6 bases). Trimming shortened V by 4 bases and J by 2 bases, and 15 bases separated the two germline ends. The CDR3 totals 15 residues. Looked up from germline, CDR1 is LNHDA and CDR2 is SQIVND (reference sequence).

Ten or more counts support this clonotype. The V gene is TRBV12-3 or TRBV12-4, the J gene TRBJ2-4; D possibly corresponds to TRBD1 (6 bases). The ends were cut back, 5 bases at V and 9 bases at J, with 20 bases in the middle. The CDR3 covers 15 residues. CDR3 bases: TGTGCCAGCAGTCCAACCCTACAGGGACGCGGCATTCAGTACTTC. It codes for CASSPTLQGRGIQYF.

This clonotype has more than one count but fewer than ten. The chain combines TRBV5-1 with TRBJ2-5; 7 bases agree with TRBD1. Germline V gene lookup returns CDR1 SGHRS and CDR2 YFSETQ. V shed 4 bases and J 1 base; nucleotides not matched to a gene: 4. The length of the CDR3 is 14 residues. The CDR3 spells CASSAGQAQETQYF. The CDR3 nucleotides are TGCGCCAGCAGCGCCGGACAGGCCCAAGAGACCCAGTACTTC.

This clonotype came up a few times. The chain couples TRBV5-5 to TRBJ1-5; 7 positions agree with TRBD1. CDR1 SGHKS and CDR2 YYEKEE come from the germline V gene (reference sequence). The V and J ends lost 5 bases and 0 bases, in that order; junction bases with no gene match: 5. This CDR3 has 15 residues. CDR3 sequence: CASRYDRDSNQPQHF. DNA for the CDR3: TGTGCCAGCAGGTACGACAGGGATAGCAATCAGCCCCAGCATTTT.

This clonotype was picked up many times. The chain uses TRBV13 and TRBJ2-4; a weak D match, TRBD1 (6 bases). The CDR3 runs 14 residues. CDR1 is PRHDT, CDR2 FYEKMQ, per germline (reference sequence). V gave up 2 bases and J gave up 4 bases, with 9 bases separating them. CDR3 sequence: CASSLRGQKNIQYF. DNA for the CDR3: TGTGCCAGCAGCTTAAGAGGACAGAAAAACATTCAGTACTTC.